The subject of this entry is one T cell receptor (beta chain). The CDR3 loop spans 13 amino acids. Germline V gene lookup returns CDR1 SGHRS and CDR2 YFSETQ. V dropped 4 bases and J dropped 8 bases, with 12 bases sitting between them. These data are taken from a study of blood T cell repertoires in COVID-19. Study at large: T cells, B-cell-depleted T cells, or PBMCs provided the cDNA or gDNA that served as material.

Profiling relied on immunoSEQ multiplex PCR, and the TCRdb table lists in-frame clones only, not all of them. The sample lists about 170,000 clones; more than 65% were seen once. The chain joins TRBV5-1 to TRBJ1-4; tentatively, D is TRBD1 (6 bases). The TCR comes from a woman aged 80 or over with active or convalescent COVID-19. The sequenced sample was peripheral blood. In DNA, the CDR3 is TGCGCCAGCAGCACCTCAGGGGAAGAAAAACTGTTTTTT. This encodes CASSTSGEEKLFF.